Below are 22 T cell receptor beta chains sequenced from a single sample in a study of beta chain features in type 1 diabetes (dated by TCRdb to between 2018 and 2020). Findings and caveats that apply to the study as a whole: A moderate but significant shortening of TCRB CDR3 length was observed in type 1 diabetes patients in all four CD4+ subsets.

Their target antigens are unknown. Library preparation was by the immunoSEQ multiplex PCR assay. The entire isolated RNA was reverse transcribed using the High Capacity cDNA Reverse Transcription Kit, and thus expressed TCRB transcripts were sequenced. TCRdb stores this immuneACCESS table with in-frame sequences only. Part of the clones is absent; in the studies checked, under half of the shortfall reflects unresolved V genes, and no reason is known for the rest. The sample includes hundreds of thousands of clones, with over 13% observed a single time. 0.03% to 0.045% of the sample is taken by the ten largest. Sequenced material: naive CD4+ T cells from blood. In light of the paper, this sample's cell subset or site label describes: true naive CD4+ T cells. The source of these receptors is a man aged 18 to 35 with type 1 diabetes.

The rearrangement joins TRBV29-1 to TRBJ1-1; 8 nucleotides agree with TRBD1. Germline V gives CDR1 SQVTM, CDR2 ANQGSEA. With V trimmed by 7 bases and J by 7 bases, 11 bases remained unmatched. CDR3 length: 13 amino acids. CDR3 nucleotide sequence: TGCAGCGCCGCGGACAGGGCATCCCGTGAAGCTTTCTTT. It translates to CSAADRASREAFF.

This clone has just a few counts. This rearrangement joins TRBV7-2 to TRBJ2-1; no firm D call. The CDR3 sequence is 14 residues long. Trimming removed 2 bases from V and 6 bases from J, with 11 bases in between. Germline-derived CDR1 and CDR2 are SGHTA and FQGNSA. The CDR3 protein is CASSLRRSTNEQFF. In DNA, the CDR3 is TGTGCCAGCAGCTTACGTCGGAGTACCAATGAGCAGTTCTTC.

This clone was found a few times. The chain combines TRBV5-1 with TRBJ2-1, with 8 bases aligning to TRBD1. Trimming took 5 bases from V and 8 from J; bases not matched to a gene: 9. The CDR3 runs 14 residues. Germline V gene sequence: CDR1 SGHRS, CDR2 YFSETQ. The CDR3 bases are TGCGCCAGCAGGCCCGGACAGGGTGTATATGAGCAGTTCTTC. Amino acid sequence: CASRPGQGVYEQFF.

A few counts support this clone. V and J are TRBV11-3 and TRBJ2-2; no clear D. The germline CDR1 and CDR2 sequences are SGHNT and YENEEA. Deletions cut 6 bases from V and 7 bases from J, with 6 bases between. This CDR3 spans 11 amino acids. CDR3 bases: TGTGCCAGCAGTCAAAGCGGGGAGCTGTTTTTT. This gives the protein CASSQSGELFF.

This chain links TRBV30 with TRBJ2-7; the match to TRBD2 covers 10 bases. V was pared by 3 bases and J by 0 bases, with 5 bases of the junction left unmatched. Germline V gene data show CDR1 as GTSNPN and CDR2 as SVGIG (reference sequence). The CDR3 extends over 15 amino acids. The CDR3 DNA follows: TGTGCCTGGAGCGGGACTAGCGTTAACTCCTACGAGCAGTACTTC. Residues: CAWSGTSVNSYEQYF.

CDR3 residues: CASRDPWREDTDTQYF. CDR3 coding DNA: TGTGCCAGCAGAGACCCTTGGCGGGAGGATACAGATACGCAGTATTTT. The chain employs TRBV2 and TRBJ2-3; 8 bases align to TRBD2. Germline CDR1 is SNHLY and CDR2 is FYNNEI. Trimming took 6 bases from V and 3 from J; bases not matched to a gene: 11. This CDR3 comprises 16 residues.

V usage is TRBV9 and J usage is TRBJ2-2, with 13 positions matching TRBD2. With V trimmed by 3 bases and J by 7 bases, 6 bases remained unmatched. In germline, CDR1 is SGDLS, CDR2 YYNGEE. The CDR3 totals 16 residues. This CDR3 reads CASSATSGRAGGELFF. The CDR3 nucleotides read TGTGCCAGCAGCGCTACTAGCGGGAGGGCCGGCGGGGAGCTGTTTTTT.

There are a few counts of this clone. This chain links TRBV28 with TRBJ2-2; possible D gene TRBD2, 5 bases. This CDR3 has 14 residues. V lost 10 bases and J lost 7, with 19 bases in between. The germline gives CDR1 MDHEN, CDR2 SYDVKM. CDR3 residues: CATPSGVHGGELFF. The CDR3, as DNA: TGTGCCACCCCCTCCGGGGTTCACGGCGGGGAGCTGTTTTTT.

Only a few counts were recorded for this clone. The chain combines TRBV9 with TRBJ1-6; tentative D call: TRBD1 (6 bases). Germline CDR1 is SGDLS and CDR2 is YYNGEE. Deletions cut 3 bases from V and 4 bases from J, with 11 bases between. This CDR3 is 15 amino acids long. The CDR3 nucleotides read TGTGCCAGCAGCGCCTTACAGGGTTATAATTCACCCCTCCACTTT. This translates into CASSALQGYNSPLHF.

Concerning this clone: This sample also contains other DNA sequences that code for the same CDR3. The chain uses TRBV7-2 and TRBJ1-6; D not resolved. CDR3 size: 13 residues. From germline, CDR1 is SGHTA and CDR2 FQGNSA. The V gene lost 1 base and the J gene lost 8 bases, with 6 bases spanning the gap. CDR3: CASSLGGDSPLHF. CDR3 sequence (DNA): TGTGCCAGCAGCTTAGGCGGGGATTCACCCCTCCACTTT.

The V and J genes are TRBV30 and TRBJ2-2, with a tentative D call TRBD2 (7 bases). Trimming removed 7 bases at V and 2 bases at J, with 14 bases between. Germline loops: CDR1 GTSNPN, CDR2 SVGIG (reference sequence). This CDR3 region has 14 residues. CDR3 nucleotides: TGTGCCTTACGGGGGGCCGGTAACACCGGGGAGCTGTTTTTT. It encodes CALRGAGNTGELFF. The whole variable domain, filled in from reference TRBV30 and TRBJ2-2, reads SQTIHQWPATLVQPVGSPLSLECTVEGTSNPNLYWYRQAAGRGLQLLFYSVGIGQISSEVPQNLSASRPQDRQFILSSKKLLLSDSGFYLCALRGAGNTGELFFGEGSRLTVL.

In this sample, this clone turned up a few times. The rearrangement joins TRBV29-1 to TRBJ2-2; D might be TRBD1 (6 bases). Germline assignment: CDR1 SQVTM and CDR2 ANQGSEA. V lost 5 bases to trimming and J lost 0 bases, with 16 bases between them. The CDR3 runs 16 residues. CDR3: CSVSGTFDTNTGELFF. The CDR3 bases are TGCAGCGTTTCCGGGACATTTGACACGAACACCGGGGAGCTGTTTTTT.

This clone has a handful of counts. The chain links TRBV7-9 to TRBJ2-3, with D possibly being TRBD1 or TRBD2 (5 bases each). The CDR3 runs 14 residues. V shed 11 bases and J shed 1 base, with 16 bases lying between them. From germline, CDR1 is SEHNR and CDR2 FQNEAQ (reference sequence). CDR3 nucleotide sequence: TGTGCCCGGGGTGGGGCAGCCGGCACAGATACGCAGTATTTT. As protein: CARGGAAGTDTQYF. The variable domain in full, with the rest retrieved from reference TRBV7-9 and TRBJ2-3, is DTGVSQNPRHKITKRGQNVTFRCDPISEHNRLYWYRQTLGQGPEFLTYFQNEAQLEKSRLLSDRFSAERPKGSFSTLEIQRTEQGDSAMYLCARGGAAGTDTQYFGPGTRLTVL.

The V gene is TRBV7-9, the J gene TRBJ2-5; D remains unclear. Trimming stripped 5 bases from V and 11 bases from J, with 12 bases between. Germline lookup yields CDR1 SEHNR and CDR2 FQNEAQ (reference sequence). The CDR3 length is 11 residues. CDR3 DNA sequence: TGTGCCAGCAGCCTATGGAATGCTCAGTACTTC. Its protein is CASSLWNAQYF.

This clone was seen a few times. This chain connects TRBV30 to TRBJ2-3; the D is unclear. CDR1 is GTSNPN and CDR2 is SVGIG in the germline V gene (reference sequence). Trimming pared 0 bases from V and 7 bases from J, leaving 5 bases between. The CDR3 length is 11 residues. The CDR3: CAWSVGNTQYF. Here the CDR3 DNA reads TGTGCCTGGAGTGTAGGAAATACGCAGTATTTT.

V and J are TRBV9 and TRBJ2-7; possible D gene TRBD2, 6 bases. Per the germline V gene, CDR1 is SGDLS and CDR2 is YYNGEE. Trimming cost V 0 bases and J 0 bases, with 7 bases left between them. The CDR3 totals 14 residues. The CDR3 sequence: CASSVATSSYEQYF. In DNA form, the CDR3 reads TGTGCCAGCAGCGTAGCGACTAGCTCCTACGAGCAGTACTTC.

This clone has more than one count but fewer than ten. This CDR3 is also generated by other DNA sequences in the sample. Here the CDR3 DNA reads TGTGCCTGGAGTGGACAGGGAGATCAGCCCCAGCATTTT. Its translation: CAWSGQGDQPQHF. The gene calls are TRBV30 and TRBJ1-5, with 7 bases identical to TRBD1. Germline trimming cut 1 base from V and 5 bases from J; bases unmatched to any gene: 2. Germline CDR1 and CDR2: GTSNPN and SVGIG (reference sequence). The CDR3 extends over 13 amino acids.

The chain has TRBV15 and TRBJ2-1; 13 bases match TRBD2. J gave up 5 bases and V 3 bases, and 1 base lay outside the gene matches. The germline gives CDR1 LNHNV, CDR2 YYDKDF (reference sequence). The CDR3 has 15 residues. CDR3 sequence (DNA): TGTGCCACCAGCAGCGGGACTAGCGGGAACAATGAGCAGTTCTTC. It translates to CATSSGTSGNNEQFF.

This clone showed up just a few times. The chain is built from TRBV2 and TRBJ2-7; D is unresolved. The CDR3 has 13 amino acids. CDR1 is SNHLY, CDR2 FYNNEI, per germline. V lost 4 bases and J 9 bases, leaving 16 bases between the germline ends. CDR3 coding DNA: TGTGCCAGCAGTGCCACCTCGAACGCCGGGCAGTACTTC. This encodes CASSATSNAGQYF. The variable domain in full, completed from reference TRBV2 and TRBJ2-7, reads EPEVTQTPSHQVTQMGQEVILRCVPISNHLYFYWYRQILGQKVEFLVSFYNNEISEKSEIFDDQFSVERPDGSNFTLKIRSTKLEDSAMYFCASSATSNAGQYFGPGTRLTVT.

With respect to this clone: Additional DNA sequences in this sample encode the identical CDR3. The rearrangement joins TRBV2 to TRBJ2-3; no definite D call. This CDR3 is built from 11 residues. Per the germline V gene, CDR1 is SNHLY and CDR2 is FYNNEI. The ends were cut back, 3 bases at V and 5 bases at J, with 3 bases in the middle. The CDR3 coding sequence is TGTGCCAGCAGTGAGCGAGATACGCAGTATTTT. The encoded protein is CASSERDTQYF.

The V gene is TRBV7-9, the J gene TRBJ2-3; 8 nucleotides line up with TRBD1. Germline CDR1 and CDR2: SEHNR and FQNEAQ (reference sequence). Losses at the gene ends were 11 bases for V and 14 bases for J; bases not matched to a gene: 9. CDR3 length: 10 amino acids. The CDR3 coding sequence is TGTGCCGCCGCACAGGGGGTTCTGTATTTT. Its translation: CAAAQGVLYF. Full variable domain (missing parts from reference TRBV7-9 and TRBJ2-3): DTGVSQNPRHKITKRGQNVTFRCDPISEHNRLYWYRQTLGQGPEFLTYFQNEAQLEKSRLLSDRFSAERPKGSFSTLEIQRTEQGDSAMYLCAAAQGVLYFGPGTRLTVL.

This clone was seen more than once but under ten times. J is TRBJ1-2 and V is TRBV5-1; D gene ambiguous. Per the germline V gene, CDR1 is SGHRS and CDR2 is YFSETQ. The CDR3 sequence is 12 residues long. The germline V and J ends were trimmed by 5 bases and 1 base, with 6 bases remaining between them. CDR3 sequence: CASSGFNYGYTF. The CDR3 nucleotides are TGCGCCAGCAGTGGATTTAACTATGGCTACACCTTC.